The 19 T cell receptor beta chains reported below all come from one sample, sequenced in a study of blood T cell repertoires in COVID-19. The data were produced by immunoSEQ multiplex PCR, yet TCRdb's version contains in-frame clones alone and is incomplete. The sample has more than 95,000 clones; about 86% are singletons. Sequenced: peripheral blood. The receptor set was obtained from an older man who had recovered from COVID-19.

This rearrangement joins TRBV9 to TRBJ2-5; 9 nucleotides align to TRBD2. V lost 4 bases to trimming and J lost 5 bases; unmatched junction nucleotides: 12. The CDR3 sequence is 16 residues long. Per the germline V gene, CDR1 is SGDLS and CDR2 is YYNGEE. The CDR3 DNA reads TGTGCCAGCAGCCTCGGGACTAGCTCCGTGGGGGAGACCCAGTACTTC. Residues: CASSLGTSSVGETQYF.

This clone was recorded only once. This sequence joins TRBV7-9 and TRBJ2-5; the D gene is possibly TRBD1 (6 bases). Germline V CDR1 and CDR2: SEHNR, FQNEAQ (reference sequence). Deletions cut 0 bases from V and 0 bases from J, with 11 bases between. The CDR3 covers 16 residues. The CDR3 loop is CASSLAQNRDQETQYF. DNA of the CDR3: TGTGCCAGCAGCTTAGCCCAAAACAGGGACCAAGAGACCCAGTACTTC.

This clone was observed a single time. CDR3 DNA: TGTGCCAGCAGCTTCCTGGACAGCAACTACGAGCAGTACTTC. It yields the protein CASSFLDSNYEQYF. The gene calls are TRBV11-2 and TRBJ2-7, with a weak D call TRBD1 (6 bases). The V end was cut by 3 bases, the J end by 3 bases, with 12 bases between. This CDR3 contains 14 residues. Per germline, CDR1 SGHAT and CDR2 FQNNGV.

The chain couples TRBV28 to TRBJ2-7; weak D call: TRBD1 (6 bases). The CDR3 is 15 residues long. V gave up 0 bases and J gave up 6 bases, with 15 bases separating them. Germline CDR1 reads MDHEN; CDR2 reads SYDVKM. CDR3 sequence (DNA): TGTGCCAGCAGTTTATGGGGGGCCCGAGGGGCCGAGCAGTACTTC. It yields the protein CASSLWGARGAEQYF.

The rearrangement links TRBV28 to TRBJ1-2; D is perhaps TRBD1 (5 bases). The CDR3 runs to 13 residues. V gave up 6 bases and J gave up 5 bases, with 13 bases separating them. Germline lookup yields CDR1 MDHEN and CDR2 SYDVKM. The DNA of the CDR3 is TGTGCCAGCAGGGGGGGAGCACGATATGGCTACACCTTC. Translating gives CASRGGARYGYTF.

The genes are TRBV10-2 and TRBJ1-3; D is possibly TRBD1 (5 bases). CDR3 size: 16 residues. The V end lost 3 bases, the J end lost 0 bases, and 12 bases lay between the germline ends. Per germline, CDR1 WSHSY and CDR2 SAAADI. This CDR3 is CASSDLTGSSGNTIYF. In DNA form, the CDR3 reads TGCGCCAGCAGTGACCTAACAGGATCCTCTGGAAACACCATATATTTT.

The rearrangement uses TRBV29-1 and TRBJ1-1; 9 positions match TRBD1. CDR1 is SQVTM, CDR2 ANQGSEA, per germline. The length of the CDR3 is 14 residues. V dropped 7 bases and J dropped 4; count of bases not matched to a gene: 10. CDR3: CSARTGVWGTEAFF. The CDR3 DNA follows: TGCAGCGCTAGGACAGGGGTTTGGGGCACTGAAGCTTTCTTT. Using reference TRBV29-1 and TRBJ1-1 for the parts outside the CDR3, the full variable domain is SAVISQKPSRDICQRGTSLTIQCQVDSQVTMMFWYRQQPGQSLTLIATANQGSEATYESGFVIDKFPISRPNLTFSTLTVSNMSPEDSSIYLCSARTGVWGTEAFFGQGTRLTVV.

This clone appeared once. The CDR3 reads CASSVVRTSGGDTQYF. Here the CDR3 DNA reads TGTGCCAGCAGCGTGGTTAGGACTAGCGGAGGGGATACGCAGTATTTT. The chain is built from TRBV9 and TRBJ2-3; 10 nucleotides agree with TRBD2. V lost 2 bases, J lost 6 bases, and 9 bases stayed unmatched. CDR3 size: 16 residues. Germline V gives CDR1 SGDLS, CDR2 YYNGEE.

V is TRBV6-5 and J is TRBJ1-2; TRBD1 matches at 7 bases. CDR3 length: 12 residues. The ends lost 5 bases at V and 8 bases at J; junction bases unmatched: 5. Per the germline V gene, CDR1 is MNHEY and CDR2 is SVGAGI. CDR3 nucleotides: TGTGCCAGCAGTACAAGACAGGGCGGCTACACCTTC. Translating gives CASSTRQGGYTF.

The rearrangement joins TRBV27 to TRBJ2-1; tentative D call: TRBD1 (6 bases). The CDR3 covers 16 residues. Germline V gene lookup returns CDR1 MNHEY and CDR2 SMNVEV (reference sequence). V lost 6 bases and J lost 7, with 22 bases in between. CDR3 coding DNA: TGTGCCAGCAGGCCCGGGACATACTTACAAGGGAATGAGCAGTTCTTC. Residues: CASRPGTYLQGNEQFF.

The rearrangement uses TRBV5-1 and TRBJ2-5; D call uncertain. Germline V gene sequence: CDR1 SGHRS, CDR2 YFSETQ. The CDR3 is made up of 14 amino acids. Trimming cost V 4 bases and J 5 bases, with 15 bases left between them. The CDR3 DNA is TGCGCCAGCAGCCCCTCCGAGGTCGGGGAGACCCAGTACTTC. Its translation: CASSPSEVGETQYF.

The J gene is TRBJ1-5, the V gene TRBV5-5, with D possibly matching TRBD1 (5 bases). Germline-derived CDR1 and CDR2 are SGHKS and YYEKEE (reference sequence). Trimming cost V 6 bases and J 3 bases, with 13 bases left between them. This CDR3 is built from 14 residues. CDR3 region: CASTQGLHNQPQHF. CDR3 nucleotide sequence: TGTGCCAGCACCCAGGGACTGCACAATCAGCCCCAGCATTTT.

This chain connects TRBV5-1 to TRBJ1-3; D gene unclear. V dropped 6 bases and J dropped 5 bases, with 15 bases sitting between them. The CDR3 is 14 residues long. Germline V gene sequence: CDR1 SGHRS, CDR2 YFSETQ. CDR3 DNA: TGCGCCAGCAAGGGAGTCAGTGGAAGAAACACCATATATTTT. As protein: CASKGVSGRNTIYF.

The chain joins TRBV14 to TRBJ2-1; TRBD1 is a possible D gene (6 bases). Germline V gives CDR1 SGHDN, CDR2 FVKESK. The CDR3 is made up of 15 amino acids. V lost 3 bases to trimming and J lost 3 bases, with 12 bases between them. Here the CDR3 reads CASSQLAGDYNEQFF. The CDR3 nucleotides read TGTGCCAGCAGCCAGTTAGCAGGGGACTACAATGAGCAGTTCTTC.

This chain links TRBV27 with TRBJ1-2, with TRBD1 matching over 9 bases. Per germline, CDR1 MNHEY and CDR2 SMNVEV (reference sequence). The CDR3 consists of 14 residues. Unmatched junction bases numbered 8, after V lost 4 bases and J lost 8 bases. In DNA form, the CDR3 reads TGTGCCAGCAGTTCCGGGACAGGGCTTCAAGGCTACACCTTC. The encoded protein is CASSSGTGLQGYTF.

V and J are TRBV9 and TRBJ2-5; 16 bases agree with TRBD2. Germline CDR1 and CDR2: SGDLS and YYNGEE. Germline trimming cut 3 bases from V and 5 bases from J; bases unmatched to any gene: 4. This CDR3 contains 16 residues. CDR3 protein: CASSAGTSGGDETQYF. The CDR3 DNA reads TGTGCCAGCAGCGCTGGGACTAGCGGGGGGGATGAGACCCAGTACTTC.

V usage is TRBV18 and J usage is TRBJ2-1; weak D call: TRBD1 (6 bases). Trimming pared 1 base from V and 7 bases from J, leaving 17 bases between. Germline loops: CDR1 KGHSH, CDR2 LQKENI. This CDR3 is 16 amino acids long. In DNA form, the CDR3 reads TGTGCCAGCTCACCACAGGGTCAGGGGATTTCTAATGAGCAGTTCTTC. It codes for CASSPQGQGISNEQFF.

The rearrangement uses TRBV20-1 and TRBJ2-7, with D possibly being TRBD2 (6 bases). Germline V gives CDR1 DFQATT, CDR2 SNEGSKA (reference sequence). The CDR3 consists of 11 residues. The CDR3 spells CSTGGPYEQYF. CDR3 DNA sequence: TGCAGCACCGGAGGGCCCTACGAGCAGTACTTC.

This clone was observed a handful of times. J is TRBJ1-2 and V is TRBV18; possible D gene TRBD1, 5 bases. The V gene's germline CDR1 is KGHSH and CDR2 LQKENI. With 4 bases removed from V and 3 bases from J, the gap between germline ends came to 15 bases. The CDR3 has 15 amino acids. The CDR3 coding sequence is TGTGCCAGCTCACTGACAGTAACGGAAGACTATGGCTACACCTTC. The encoded protein is CASSLTVTEDYGYTF.